Listed below are T cell receptor beta chains from one sample, sequenced in a study of OX40 agonist ivuxolimab in advanced cancers. Profiled with immunoSEQ multiplex PCR; TCRdb holds only in-frame clones, not every one. The sample lists tens of thousands of clones, roughly four fifths seen once, with approximately 1.2% in the top ten. Specimen: CD4+ or CD8+ T cells sorted from blood, collected in a trial of the OX40 agonist ivuxolimab. The receptor source for this set is an adult with an advanced solid tumor such as melanoma, head and neck, liver or kidney cancer. Both conserved end residues are part of each CDR3. D genes are given only for firm matches. Clone size is shown for a subset of rows, as once, few, many or a class of expanded clone.

len	abundance	d_gene	v_gene	j_gene	CDR3nt	CDR3aa
16	.	.	TRBV7-8	TRBJ1-1	TGTGCCAGCAAGGGGGGGCGCCATTCACGCGGAACTGAAGCTTTCTTT	CASKGGRHSRGTEAFF
15	.	.	TRBV7-8	TRBJ1-4	TGTGCCAGCAGCTTAAACGGGGGGACCCAAGAAAAACTGTTTTTT	CASSLNGGTQEKLFF
13	.	.	TRBV7-9	TRBJ1-1	TGTGCCAGCAGCTTAGGGGCACAAACTGAAGCTTTCTTT	CASSLGAQTEAFF
13	.	.	TRBV10-3	TRBJ2-7	TGTGCCATCACTCCCAAAATCTCCTACGAGCAGTACTTC	CAITPKISYEQYF
19	.	.	TRBV30	TRBJ2-1	TGTGCCTGGAGTGTCGGGGGCCGCGGCCCCAAAAGCTCCTACAATGAGCAGTTCTTC	CAWSVGGRGPKSSYNEQFF
16	.	TRBD2	TRBV28	TRBJ2-5	TGTGCCAGCAGTTTATACGCTAGCGGGGGAGGAGAGACCCAGTACTTC	CASSLYASGGGETQYF
13	few	.	TRBV2	TRBJ1-5	TGTGCCAGTCACAGGGTACGCAATCAGCCCCAGCATTTT	CASHRVRNQPQHF
17	.	TRBD1	TRBV11-2	TRBJ1-1	TGTGCCAGCAGCGTTAGATTAGACAGGGGGCTGAACACTGAAGCTTTCTTT	CASSVRLDRGLNTEAFF
15	.	TRBD1	TRBV28	TRBJ2-5	TGTGCCAGCAGGGACAGGGGACCTTACCAAGAGACCCAGTACTTC	CASRDRGPYQETQYF
15	few	TRBD2	TRBV11-2	TRBJ2-1	TGTGCCAGCAGCGATCTAGCGGGATTGGGGGATGAGCAGTTCTTC	CASSDLAGLGDEQFF
15	once	.	TRBV6-5	TRBJ1-2	TGTGCCAGCAGTCCGGACCCAATCCCAGGGCCTGGCTACACCTTC	CASSPDPIPGPGYTF
11	.	.	TRBV20-1	TRBJ2-1	TGCAGTGCTAGGGCTATAAATGAGCAGTTCTTC	CSARAINEQFF
12	.	.	TRBV6-5	TRBJ1-2	TGTGCCAGCAGCACCGGGCCGAGTGGCTACACCTTC	CASSTGPSGYTF